The 4 T cell receptor beta chains given below trace back to one sample, sequenced in a study of blood T cell repertoires in COVID-19. TCRdb's copy holds only in-frame clones and misses some; the assay was immunoSEQ multiplex PCR. The sample has 35,000 to 55,000 clones; approximately 85% are singletons. The sequenced material came from peripheral blood. The origin of the receptors is a human donor in a cohort sampled during active COVID-19.

V and J are TRBV7-2 and TRBJ2-7, with D perhaps TRBD2 (5 bases). The V end was cut by 5 bases, the J end by 4 bases, with 12 bases between. Per germline, CDR1 SGHTA and CDR2 FQGNSA. The CDR3 is 13 residues long. In nucleotides, the CDR3 is TGTGCCAGCAGCCCCCCCGGACTGTACGAGCAGTACTTC. Translation gives CASSPPGLYEQYF.

The rearrangement joins TRBV4-2 to TRBJ2-4; TRBD1 matches at 8 bases. The CDR3 is made up of 15 amino acids. V trimming: 3 bases; J trimming: 7 bases; junction bases outside the gene matches: 8. Germline V gene data show CDR1 as LGHNA and CDR2 as YNFKEQ. CDR3 in amino acids: CASSQLDRGSNIQYF. Written as DNA, the CDR3 is TGTGCCAGCAGCCAGCTCGACAGGGGATCCAACATTCAGTACTTC.

The gene calls are TRBV18 and TRBJ1-1; 7 bases agree with TRBD1. The CDR3 is 13 amino acids. Trimming at V came to 8 bases and at J to 2 bases, leaving 5 bases not matched to a gene. CDR1 and CDR2 from the germline V gene are KGHSH and LQKENI. CDR3 sequence reads: CASTGQANTEAFF. As DNA, the CDR3 is TGTGCCAGCACCGGACAGGCCAACACTGAAGCTTTCTTT.

The chain has TRBV30 and TRBJ2-2; 7 bases are shared with TRBD2. Germline V gene data show CDR1 as GTSNPN and CDR2 as SVGIG (reference sequence). V dropped 4 bases and J dropped 6; count of bases not matched to a gene: 2. This CDR3 region has 12 residues. The CDR3 spells CAWTRGAGELFF. CDR3 in DNA: TGTGCCTGGACACGGGGGGCCGGGGAGCTGTTTTTT.